Listed below are T cell receptor beta chains from one sample, sequenced in a study of blood T cell repertoires in COVID-19. Clones were read by immunoSEQ multiplex PCR, and TCRdb kept only the in-frame ones, dropping some. The repertoire consists of more than 95,000 clones, with roughly 80% occurring once and the leading ten covering around 2.3%. Sequenced: peripheral blood. All receptors come from a man between 45 and 60 years old with acute or convalescent COVID-19. CDR3s include the opening cysteine and the closing phenylalanine or tryptophan. A D gene is named only where the DNA matches it firmly. Expanded clones get a size class; other rows say once, few or many, or leave the size out.

abundance: few; j_gene: TRBJ2-1; v_gene: TRBV10-1; d_gene: .; CDR3nt: TGCGCCAGCAGCCGGGACATCAGCTCCTACAATGAGCAGTTCTTC; CDR3aa: CASSRDISSYNEQFF
abundance: .; j_gene: TRBJ1-2; v_gene: TRBV18; d_gene: .; CDR3nt: TGTGCCAGCTCACCCGCCCTTGGGAGGACTAACTATGGCTACACCTTC; CDR3aa: CASSPALGRTNYGYTF
abundance: .; j_gene: TRBJ1-1; v_gene: TRBV18; d_gene: TRBD1; CDR3nt: TGTGCCACTTCGACAGGGGGCACTGAAGCTTTCTTT; CDR3aa: CATSTGGTEAFF
abundance: .; j_gene: TRBJ2-7; v_gene: TRBV2; d_gene: TRBD2; CDR3nt: TGTGCCAGCAGTGAGGAACTAGCGCTTTCCTACGAGCAGTACTTC; CDR3aa: CASSEELALSYEQYF
abundance: .; j_gene: TRBJ1-4; v_gene: TRBV24-1; d_gene: .; CDR3nt: TGTGCCACCAGTGAAGGGGGTCTAAGAAGAGGAAAACTGTTTTTT; CDR3aa: CATSEGGLRRGKLFF
abundance: .; j_gene: TRBJ2-7; v_gene: TRBV7-8; d_gene: TRBD2; CDR3nt: TGTGCCAGCAGCCCAGAGCGGGAGAAGACCTACGAGCAGTACTTC; CDR3aa: CASSPEREKTYEQYF
abundance: few; j_gene: TRBJ2-7; v_gene: TRBV19; d_gene: .; CDR3nt: TGTGCCAGTAGTATAACGGTCTCCTACGAGCAGTACTTC; CDR3aa: CASSITVSYEQYF
abundance: .; j_gene: TRBJ1-4; v_gene: TRBV7-6; d_gene: .; CDR3nt: TGTGCCAGCAGCAGCACCAGGTGGACTAATGAAAAACTGTTTTTT; CDR3aa: CASSSTRWTNEKLFF
abundance: .; j_gene: TRBJ2-7; v_gene: TRBV28; d_gene: .; CDR3nt: TGTGCCAGCAGTCTCACCCAGGGGTTCCTTATTAGCTCCTACGAGCAGTACTTC; CDR3aa: CASSLTQGFLISSYEQYF
abundance: .; j_gene: TRBJ2-1; v_gene: TRBV4-1; d_gene: .; CDR3nt: TGCGCCAGCAGCCAAGACGTGGGCCCCAACTCCTACAATGAGCAGTTCTTC; CDR3aa: CASSQDVGPNSYNEQFF
abundance: .; j_gene: TRBJ1-1; v_gene: TRBV5-5; d_gene: .; CDR3nt: TGTGCCAGCAGCTTGGGACGGAGGACTGAAGCTTTCTTT; CDR3aa: CASSLGRRTEAFF
abundance: .; j_gene: TRBJ1-3; v_gene: TRBV6-5; d_gene: .; CDR3nt: TGTGCCAGCAGTTACTCGAGGGTCAGAACTGGAAACACCATATATTTT; CDR3aa: CASSYSRVRTGNTIYF
abundance: few; j_gene: TRBJ1-4; v_gene: TRBV11-2; d_gene: .; CDR3nt: TGTGCCAGCAGCTTAGATCTCCGCCTCGGTCGGAATGAAAAACTGTTTTTT; CDR3aa: CASSLDLRLGRNEKLFF
abundance: .; j_gene: TRBJ2-5; v_gene: TRBV28; d_gene: TRBD2; CDR3nt: TGTGCCAGCAGTCGGACTAGGGGAGGGAGAGAGACCCAGTACTTC; CDR3aa: CASSRTRGGRETQYF
abundance: few; j_gene: TRBJ2-7; v_gene: TRBV5-1; d_gene: TRBD2; CDR3nt: TGCGCCAGCAGCGTCCGACTAGCGGGAGCGGGTGAGCAGTACTTC; CDR3aa: CASSVRLAGAGEQYF
abundance: .; j_gene: TRBJ1-2; v_gene: TRBV6-1; d_gene: TRBD1; CDR3nt: TGTGCCAGCAGTGAAGTTGGGACAGGGAATGGCTACACCTTC; CDR3aa: CASSEVGTGNGYTF
abundance: .; j_gene: TRBJ2-7; v_gene: TRBV11-2; d_gene: TRBD1; CDR3nt: TGTGCCAGCAGCTTAGGTAGGGGGCTCTACGAGCAGTACTTC; CDR3aa: CASSLGRGLYEQYF
abundance: few; j_gene: TRBJ1-1; v_gene: TRBV11-1; d_gene: .; CDR3nt: TGTGCCAGCAGCTTCGTTAGCACGGCTTATGAGACTTTCTTT; CDR3aa: CASSFVSTAYETFF
abundance: .; j_gene: TRBJ1-1; v_gene: TRBV7-8; d_gene: .; CDR3nt: TGTGCCAGCAGCTTAGTCACAGGAGATATGAACACTGAAGCTTTCTTT; CDR3aa: CASSLVTGDMNTEAFF
abundance: .; j_gene: TRBJ2-7; v_gene: TRBV6-5; d_gene: TRBD1; CDR3nt: TGTGCCAGCAGTACCGGGACAGGGACCTACGAGCAGTACTTC; CDR3aa: CASSTGTGTYEQYF
abundance: .; j_gene: TRBJ1-5; v_gene: TRBV7-9; d_gene: .; CDR3nt: TGTGCCAGCAGCCCCTCTGGCAGCAATCAGCCCCAGCATTTT; CDR3aa: CASSPSGSNQPQHF
abundance: .; j_gene: TRBJ1-2; v_gene: TRBV7-3; d_gene: .; CDR3nt: TGTGCCAGCAGCCCCGGCCAGGGGAACTATGGCTACACCTTC; CDR3aa: CASSPGQGNYGYTF
abundance: .; j_gene: TRBJ1-1; v_gene: TRBV11-2; d_gene: .; CDR3nt: TGTGCCAGCAGCTCCCAGGGTGGCACTGAAGCTTTCTTT; CDR3aa: CASSSQGGTEAFF
abundance: .; j_gene: TRBJ1-2; v_gene: TRBV12-3/TRBV12-4; d_gene: .; CDR3nt: TGTGCCAGCACCCCGAGGGATGGCTACACCTTC; CDR3aa: CASTPRDGYTF
abundance: .; j_gene: TRBJ1-6; v_gene: TRBV10-3; d_gene: .; CDR3nt: TGTGCCATCAGTGACGGCAGAGGGAATTCACCCCTCCACTTT; CDR3aa: CAISDGRGNSPLHF
abundance: .; j_gene: TRBJ2-1; v_gene: TRBV7-3; d_gene: .; CDR3nt: TGTGCCAGCAGCTTAATGGGAGCGGGCTCCTACAATGAGCAGTTCTTC; CDR3aa: CASSLMGAGSYNEQFF
abundance: once; j_gene: TRBJ1-4; v_gene: TRBV7-9; d_gene: .; CDR3nt: TGTGCCAGCAGCCAAGGGGACAACACTAATGAAAAACTGTTTTTT; CDR3aa: CASSQGDNTNEKLFF
abundance: few; j_gene: TRBJ1-1; v_gene: TRBV19; d_gene: .; CDR3nt: TGTGCCAGTAGTGTGGACAGAGGGGACACTGAAGCTTTCTTT; CDR3aa: CASSVDRGDTEAFF
abundance: .; j_gene: TRBJ1-3; v_gene: TRBV3-1/TRBV3-2; d_gene: TRBD1; CDR3nt: TGTGCCAGCAGCCAGGGACAGAATGGAAACACCATATATTTT; CDR3aa: CASSQGQNGNTIYF
abundance: .; j_gene: TRBJ2-7; v_gene: TRBV18; d_gene: TRBD1; CDR3nt: TGTGCCAGCTCTTTGAGACAGGGGGTTTACGAGCAGTACTTC; CDR3aa: CASSLRQGVYEQYF
abundance: .; j_gene: TRBJ1-1; v_gene: TRBV29-1; d_gene: .; CDR3nt: TGCAGCGGGGGTAGTATAAACACTGAAGCTTTCTTT; CDR3aa: CSGGSINTEAFF
abundance: few; j_gene: TRBJ1-5; v_gene: TRBV30; d_gene: .; CDR3nt: TGTGCCTGGAGCGACTGGGGAGGCAACAATCAGCCCCAGCATTTT; CDR3aa: CAWSDWGGNNQPQHF
abundance: .; j_gene: TRBJ1-2; v_gene: TRBV29-1; d_gene: .; CDR3nt: TGCAGCGTCGCCGTCGGGGGATTGGGCTACACCTTC; CDR3aa: CSVAVGGLGYTF
abundance: .; j_gene: TRBJ2-1; v_gene: TRBV19; d_gene: TRBD1; CDR3nt: TGTGCCAGTAGTATCGGACAGGGGGCTTTTTATGAGCAGTTCTTC; CDR3aa: CASSIGQGAFYEQFF
abundance: .; j_gene: TRBJ2-5; v_gene: TRBV15; d_gene: .; CDR3nt: TGTGCCACCAGCAGGGGTCCAGGGTCCCAAGAGACCCAGTACTTC; CDR3aa: CATSRGPGSQETQYF
abundance: few; j_gene: TRBJ1-6; v_gene: TRBV19; d_gene: .; CDR3nt: TGTGCCAGTAGTAAACTTGGGCTGAGCTCCTATAATTCACCCCTCCACTTT; CDR3aa: CASSKLGLSSYNSPLHF
abundance: .; j_gene: TRBJ2-7; v_gene: TRBV13; d_gene: .; CDR3nt: TGTGCCAGCAGCTTACTGGGGGCGGAAGAGCAGTACTTC; CDR3aa: CASSLLGAEEQYF
abundance: few; j_gene: TRBJ2-5; v_gene: TRBV5-1; d_gene: TRBD2; CDR3nt: TGCGCCAGCAGCTTAATAGCGGGAGGGAAAGAGACCCAGTACTTC; CDR3aa: CASSLIAGGKETQYF
abundance: few; j_gene: TRBJ2-7; v_gene: TRBV28; d_gene: TRBD1; CDR3nt: TGTGCCAGCAGCGGGACAGAGAGGGGGTACGAGCAGTACTTC; CDR3aa: CASSGTERGYEQYF
abundance: .; j_gene: TRBJ2-1; v_gene: TRBV21-1; d_gene: .; CDR3nt: TGTGCCAGCATTGGGGACAGGGGGCCATCCTACAATGAGCAGTTCTTC; CDR3aa: CASIGDRGPSYNEQFF
abundance: .; j_gene: TRBJ2-3; v_gene: TRBV3-1/TRBV3-2; d_gene: .; CDR3nt: TGTGCCAGCAGCCGACATCTCCGGGGTACAGATACGCAGTATTTT; CDR3aa: CASSRHLRGTDTQYF
abundance: once; j_gene: TRBJ1-5; v_gene: TRBV10-3; d_gene: .; CDR3nt: TGTGCCATCAGTAGGGACACTAGCAATCAGCCCCAGCATTTT; CDR3aa: CAISRDTSNQPQHF
abundance: .; j_gene: TRBJ2-1; v_gene: TRBV19; d_gene: .; CDR3nt: TGTGCCAGTAGTATGGGGGGTGAGCAGTTCTTC; CDR3aa: CASSMGGEQFF
abundance: few; j_gene: TRBJ2-7; v_gene: TRBV7-2; d_gene: TRBD1; CDR3nt: TGTGCCAGCAGCTTAGAGAGGGGGCGCGAGCAGTACTTC; CDR3aa: CASSLERGREQYF
abundance: few; j_gene: TRBJ2-5; v_gene: TRBV28; d_gene: .; CDR3nt: TGTGCCAGCAGTCACTCTCGGAGGGATAAAGAGACCCAGTACTTC; CDR3aa: CASSHSRRDKETQYF
abundance: .; j_gene: TRBJ2-1; v_gene: TRBV5-1; d_gene: .; CDR3nt: TGCGCCAGCAGTCGACCCGGGACACGACCGACCTACAATGAGCAGTTCTTC; CDR3aa: CASSRPGTRPTYNEQFF
abundance: .; j_gene: TRBJ2-3; v_gene: TRBV2; d_gene: TRBD1; CDR3nt: TGTGCCAGCAAAAGGGACAGGCGGGGTACAGATACGCAGTATTTT; CDR3aa: CASKRDRRGTDTQYF
abundance: .; j_gene: TRBJ2-1; v_gene: TRBV5-6; d_gene: TRBD2; CDR3nt: TGTGCCAGCAGACCTCTTCAGGGAGGGGACTCCTACAATGAGCAGTTCTTC; CDR3aa: CASRPLQGGDSYNEQFF
abundance: .; j_gene: TRBJ2-1; v_gene: TRBV5-4; d_gene: .; CDR3nt: TGTGCCAGCACTGGACTCCGATCCAATGAGCAGTTCTTC; CDR3aa: CASTGLRSNEQFF
abundance: once; j_gene: TRBJ1-2; v_gene: TRBV5-1; d_gene: TRBD1; CDR3nt: TGCGCCAGCAGACCGCCGGGACAGAACGTCTATGGCTACACCTTC; CDR3aa: CASRPPGQNVYGYTF
abundance: .; j_gene: TRBJ1-2; v_gene: TRBV12-3/TRBV12-4; d_gene: .; CDR3nt: TGTGCCAGCAGTTTTCGGGGGGGGAATGGCTACACCTTC; CDR3aa: CASSFRGGNGYTF
abundance: .; j_gene: TRBJ2-3; v_gene: TRBV7-9; d_gene: .; CDR3nt: TGTGCCAGCAGCTTAGTAAAACAGGAGCCTAGCACAGATACGCAGTATTTT; CDR3aa: CASSLVKQEPSTDTQYF
abundance: .; j_gene: TRBJ2-1; v_gene: TRBV5-1; d_gene: TRBD1; CDR3nt: TGCGCCAGCAAGTGGGACAGCTACTCCTACAATGAGCAGTTCTTC; CDR3aa: CASKWDSYSYNEQFF